Shown below are 14 T cell receptor beta chains from a single sample sequenced in a study of beta chain features in type 1 diabetes. TCRB transcripts that were expressed got sequenced, as all of the isolated RNA had been reverse transcribed. TCRdb's copy holds only in-frame clones and misses some; the assay was immunoSEQ multiplex PCR. The profile shows under 500,000 clones, approximately 28% of them singletons. Sequencing was performed on naive CD4+ T cells from blood. The receptors here all came from a man between 18 and 29 years old in good health.

In this sample, this clone turned up a few times. The chain is built from TRBV30 and TRBJ1-5; 7 bases map to TRBD1. Trimming at V came to 2 bases and at J to 2 bases, leaving 6 bases not matched to a gene. Germline V gene sequence: CDR1 GTSNPN, CDR2 SVGIG (reference sequence). The length of the CDR3 is 15 residues. Here the CDR3 DNA reads TGTGCCTGGAGTCATAACAGGGGTCGCAATCAGCCCCAGCATTTT. Protein product: CAWSHNRGRNQPQHF. The complete variable domain, with remaining parts taken from reference TRBV30 and TRBJ1-5, reads SQTIHQWPATLVQPVGSPLSLECTVEGTSNPNLYWYRQAAGRGLQLLFYSVGIGQISSEVPQNLSASRPQDRQFILSSKKLLLSDSGFYLCAWSHNRGRNQPQHFGDGTRLSIL.

The sample holds a few counts of this clone. The V and J genes are TRBV29-1 and TRBJ2-1; a possible D gene is TRBD2 (7 bases). The CDR3 is made up of 16 amino acids. From germline, CDR1 is SQVTM and CDR2 ANQGSEA. V lost 6 bases, J lost 2 bases, and 20 bases lay in between. The CDR3 coding sequence is TGCAGCGTCCCCGAAAAGGGCGGGGGCACCTACAATGAGCAGTTCTTC. Protein sequence: CSVPEKGGGTYNEQFF.

J is TRBJ2-7 and V is TRBV15; no definite D call. CDR1 LNHNV and CDR2 YYDKDF come from the germline V gene (reference sequence). This CDR3 region has 13 residues. V dropped 0 bases and J dropped 4 bases, with 7 bases sitting between them. CDR3 bases: TGTGCCACCAGCAGAGATACCGAGTACGAGCAGTACTTC. Protein product: CATSRDTEYEQYF.

This clone was detected a few times. This rearrangement joins TRBV7-2 to TRBJ1-5; D unclear. CDR3 length: 13 amino acids. The germline V and J ends were trimmed by 5 bases and 6 bases, with 11 bases remaining between them. Germline CDR1 is SGHTA and CDR2 is FQGNSA. This CDR3 reads CASSRVVSQPQHF. The CDR3 DNA reads as TGTGCCAGCAGCCGAGTTGTATCTCAGCCCCAGCATTTT.

This clone was counted between two and nine times. This chain connects TRBV4-3 to TRBJ2-5, with a weak D call TRBD2 (6 bases). The ends were cut back, 0 bases at V and 7 bases at J, with 12 bases in the middle. CDR3 size: 14 residues. From germline, CDR1 is LGHNA and CDR2 YSLEER. CDR3 amino acids: CASSQDRGLPTQYF. In DNA form, the CDR3 reads TGCGCCAGCAGCCAAGATCGGGGACTCCCGACCCAGTACTTC.

This chain links TRBV5-4 with TRBJ1-5; D is unresolved. The CDR3 consists of 14 residues. The germline V gene encodes CDR1 SGHNT and CDR2 YYREEE (reference sequence). V lost 2 bases and J lost 0, with 6 bases in between. This CDR3 is CASSLGNSNQPQHF. CDR3 bases: TGTGCCAGCAGCTTAGGAAATAGCAATCAGCCCCAGCATTTT.

The gene calls are TRBV5-1 and TRBJ2-6, with TRBD2 as a possible D gene (6 bases). V gave up 1 base and J gave up 4 bases, with 15 bases separating them. Germline CDR1 SGHRS, CDR2 YFSETQ. The CDR3 runs to 17 residues. The CDR3 is CASSLSPPGAGANVLTF. The CDR3 region has the DNA TGCGCCAGCAGCTTGTCGCCCCCGGGAGCCGGGGCCAACGTCCTGACTTTC.

Only a few counts were recorded for this clone. The chain has TRBV30 and TRBJ2-5; D is uncertain. V dropped 0 bases and J dropped 2 bases, with 7 bases sitting between them. In germline, CDR1 is GTSNPN, CDR2 SVGIG (reference sequence). The CDR3 consists of 13 residues. The CDR3 DNA is TGTGCCTGGAGTGTAATGGGGCAAGAGACCCAGTACTTC. Translating it yields CAWSVMGQETQYF.

The chain joins TRBV7-9 to TRBJ1-1; 7 nucleotides line up with TRBD1. Germline V gene data show CDR1 as SEHNR and CDR2 as FQNEAQ (reference sequence). The V gene end was trimmed by 6 bases and the J gene end by 3 bases; junction bases not matched to a gene: 4. The CDR3 is 13 residues long. CDR3 in DNA: TGTGCCAGCAGGAGTCAGGGGGACACTGAAGCTTTCTTT. Amino acid sequence: CASRSQGDTEAFF.

This chain uses TRBV14 with TRBJ2-7, with D perhaps TRBD1 or TRBD2 (5 bases each). The CDR3 length is 15 residues. CDR1 is SGHDN and CDR2 is FVKESK in the germline V gene. Trimming took 4 bases from V and 6 from J, leaving 19 bases between them. The CDR3 loop reads CASSRHEGILSEQYF. The CDR3 nucleotides read TGTGCCAGCAGCCGCCACGAGGGGATCCTCTCCGAGCAGTACTTC.

The V gene is TRBV30, the J gene TRBJ2-1; 8 bases line up with TRBD2. The CDR3 length is 15 residues. Germline trimming cut 5 bases from V and 4 bases from J; bases unmatched to any gene: 10. Germline values: CDR1 GTSNPN, CDR2 SVGIG (reference sequence). In nucleotides, the CDR3 is TGTGCCTGGGCGAACGGACTAGCCGTATACAATGAGCAGTTCTTC. Protein product: CAWANGLAVYNEQFF.

The rearrangement uses TRBV19 and TRBJ2-5, with D hard to call. Trimming stripped 0 bases from V and 4 bases from J, with 9 bases between. Germline values: CDR1 LNHDA, CDR2 SQIVND (reference sequence). The CDR3 length is 14 residues. The CDR3 loop reads CASSIDHQTETQYF. In DNA form, the CDR3 reads TGTGCCAGTAGTATAGACCACCAGACAGAGACCCAGTACTTC. Together with reference TRBV19 and TRBJ2-5, the CDR3 gives the full variable domain: DGGITQSPKYLFRKEGQNVTLSCEQNLNHDAMYWYRQDPGQGLRLIYYSQIVNDFQKGDIAEGYSVSREKKESFPLTVTSAQKNPTAFYLCASSIDHQTETQYFGPGTRLLVL.

CDR3 sequence reads: CSAQDSNEKLFF. The CDR3 DNA reads TGCAGCGCACAGGATTCTAATGAAAAACTGTTTTTT. The V and J genes are TRBV29-1 and TRBJ1-4, with a possible D match to TRBD1 (5 bases). V was trimmed by 7 bases and J by 3 bases, leaving 9 bases between them. The CDR3 extends over 12 amino acids. CDR1 and CDR2 from the germline V gene are SQVTM and ANQGSEA.

The chain couples TRBV4-2 to TRBJ2-5; 12 nucleotides line up with TRBD2. J was trimmed by 5 bases and V by 3 bases; bases with no gene match: 7. The CDR3 consists of 16 residues. CDR1 and CDR2 from the germline V gene are LGHNA and YNFKEQ. The CDR3 DNA reads TGTGCCAGCAGCCATGGGCTAGCGGGAGGGCGTGAGACCCAGTACTTC. Translated, it gives CASSHGLAGGRETQYF.